The present T cell receptor (beta chain) was sequenced within a study of cytomegalovirus exposure and HLA in healthy donors. Notes on this clone: The antigen remains unidentified.

The CDR3 runs 13 residues. Germline CDR1 SGHTA, CDR2 FQGTGA. V lost 6 bases and J 0 bases, leaving 8 bases between the germline ends. The donors were part of the 120-subject validation cohort, which stood apart from the approximately 700-subject first cohort. Produced via immunoSEQ multiplex PCR; TCRdb's table is partial and in-frame only. The sample has around 300,000 clones, 65% to 90% seen once. Study findings and constraints: According to a later analysis, TCR clusters from the first cohort tended to co-occur in the 120 or so validation repertoires.

The source of this sequence is a woman aged 18 to 35 in good health and CMV-seronegative. This chain connects TRBV7-3 to TRBJ1-1, with a weak D call TRBD1 (5 bases). The source material was PBMCs. Here the CDR3 DNA reads TGTGCCAGCAGGAAGACAGTGAACACTGAAGCTTTCTTT. Amino acids: CASRKTVNTEAFF.